These 4 T cell receptor beta chains share one sample of origin, sequenced in a study of T cell responses to AZD1222 COVID-19 vaccine (dated by TCRdb to the early 2020s). The library was produced with the immunoSEQ multiplex PCR assay. TCRdb mirrors the immuneACCESS table, restricted to in-frame sequences. Some clones are absent from its copies; in checked studies, under half trace to an unresolved V gene, and the reason for the others is unknown. The sample table shows 100,000 to 150,000 clones, and about 86% are seen once. Of the sample, about 16% is held by the ten largest clones. This specimen's time point label, per the study, means: about 28 days (+/-7) after the second vaccine dose. Sequencing was performed on peripheral blood, taken 28 days after the second AZD1222 dose. All receptors come from an adult who received the AZD1222 COVID-19 vaccine.

This clone has a count of ten or more. Other DNA variants within this sample encode the same CDR3. CDR3 residues: CASSVGGRPQPSGELFF. The CDR3, as DNA: TGTGCCAGCAGCGTAGGGGGACGCCCGCAGCCGTCCGGGGAGCTGTTTTTT. The V call is TRBV9, the J call TRBJ2-2, with D perhaps given as TRBD1 or TRBD2 (5 bases each). This CDR3 is built from 17 residues. CDR1 and CDR2 from the germline V gene are SGDLS and YYNGEE. The V end lost 0 bases, the J end lost 6 bases, and 18 bases lay between the germline ends.

The chain links TRBV5-1 to TRBJ1-1; unclear D gene. CDR1 and CDR2 (germline): SGHRS, YFSETQ. V was shortened by 0 bases and J by 2 bases, with 8 bases between the two germline ends. There are 14 residues in the CDR3. The CDR3 nucleotides read TGCGCCAGCAGCTTGGACACTATCAACACTGAAGCTTTCTTT. Translation: CASSLDTINTEAFF. The entire variable domain, with the rest obtained from reference TRBV5-1 and TRBJ1-1, is as follows: KAGVTQTPRYLIKTRGQQVTLSCSPISGHRSVSWYQQTPGQGLQFLFEYFSETQRNKGNFPGRFSGRQFSNSRSEMNVSTLELGDSALYLCASSLDTINTEAFFGQGTRLTVV.

The count of this clone is one. The V gene is TRBV30, the J gene TRBJ2-5; D gene uncertain. This CDR3 region has 12 residues. Trimming shortened V by 4 bases and J by 2 bases, and 8 bases separated the two germline ends. CDR1 and CDR2 (germline): GTSNPN, SVGIG (reference sequence). CDR3 amino acids: CAWTPQQETQYF. The CDR3 DNA is TGTGCCTGGACCCCCCAACAAGAGACCCAGTACTTC.

The V and J genes are TRBV9 and TRBJ1-1; possibly TRBD1 for D (6 bases). CDR1 SGDLS and CDR2 YYNGEE come from the germline V gene. The CDR3 extends over 13 amino acids. Trimming left V 0 bases short and J 3 bases short, with 6 bases between. CDR3 sequence (DNA): TGTGCCAGCAGCGTAGAGGGGGACACTGAAGCTTTCTTT. Its protein product is CASSVEGDTEAFF.